The entry that follows covers one T cell receptor (beta chain) sequence. These data come from a study of blood T cell repertoires in COVID-19. Turning to the study itself: Italy, Spain and the United States were the sources of the convalescent and acute COVID-19 samples.

In the authors' workflow: Quantification of nucleated cells was approximated via reference gene primer amplification. Sequenced by immunoSEQ multiplex PCR; TCRdb stores in-frame clones only, minus some. D and trimming were read from the DNA, whereas the V and J calls and clone size are those reported in that table. The table includes 200,000 to 250,000 clones, around 82% detected once. Per the germline V gene, CDR1 is LNHDA and CDR2 is SQIVND (reference sequence). The V end lost 3 bases, the J end lost 0 bases, and 24 bases lay between the germline ends. This CDR3 comprises 20 residues. Recruits, aged roughly 18 to 95 years, lived in under 25 US areas.

The sequence was collected from a woman in her thirties or forties with acute COVID-19. This chain joins TRBV19 and TRBJ2-4; the D gene is possibly TRBD1 (6 bases). Material: PBMCs or T cells enriched from blood (not recorded which). CDR3 bases: TGTGCCAGTAGTATTGGCCGAGGGGGAATGGATGCATTAGCCAAAAACATTCAGTACTTC. This encodes CASSIGRGGMDALAKNIQYF.